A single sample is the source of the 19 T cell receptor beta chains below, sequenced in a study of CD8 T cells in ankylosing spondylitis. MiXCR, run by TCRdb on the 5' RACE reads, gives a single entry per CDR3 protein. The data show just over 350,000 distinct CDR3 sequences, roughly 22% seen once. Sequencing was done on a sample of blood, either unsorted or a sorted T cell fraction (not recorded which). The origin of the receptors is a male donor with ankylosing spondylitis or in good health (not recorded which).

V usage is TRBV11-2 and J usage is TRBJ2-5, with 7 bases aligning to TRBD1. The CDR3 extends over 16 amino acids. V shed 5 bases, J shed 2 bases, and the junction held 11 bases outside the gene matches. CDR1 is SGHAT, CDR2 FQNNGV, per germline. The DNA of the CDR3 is TGTGCCAGCAGCCTGGGGGCCCGACAGGGTCAAGAGACCCAGTACTTC. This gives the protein CASSLGARQGQETQYF.

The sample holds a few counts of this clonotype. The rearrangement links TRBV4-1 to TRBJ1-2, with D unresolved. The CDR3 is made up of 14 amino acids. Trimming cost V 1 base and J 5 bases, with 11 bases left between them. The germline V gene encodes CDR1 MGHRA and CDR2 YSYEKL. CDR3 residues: CASSQGTAPYGYTF. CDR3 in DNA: TGCGCCAGCAGCCAAGGAACGGCTCCGTATGGCTACACCTTC.

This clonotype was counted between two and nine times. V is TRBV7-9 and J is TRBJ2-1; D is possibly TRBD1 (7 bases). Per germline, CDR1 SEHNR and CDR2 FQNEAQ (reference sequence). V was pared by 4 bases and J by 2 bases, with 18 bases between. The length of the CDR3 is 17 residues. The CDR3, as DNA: TGTGCCAGCAGCTCAGAGGACACAGGGGAGGCCTACAATGAGCAGTTCTTC. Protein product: CASSSEDTGEAYNEQFF.

The DNA for the CDR3 is TGTGCCAGCAGCTTGGGGACAGGGAAGTTCTTC. It codes for CASSLGTGKFF. The chain carries TRBV7-8 and TRBJ2-1; 9 bases agree with TRBD1. Trimming at V came to 3 bases and at J to 14 bases, leaving 2 bases not matched to a gene. The CDR3 contains 11 residues. Germline CDR1 SGHVS, CDR2 FQNEAQ.

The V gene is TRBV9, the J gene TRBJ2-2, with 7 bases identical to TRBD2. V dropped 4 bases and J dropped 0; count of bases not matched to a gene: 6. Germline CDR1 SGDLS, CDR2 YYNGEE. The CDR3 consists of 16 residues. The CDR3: CASSYGGSANTGELFF. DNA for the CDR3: TGTGCCAGCAGCTACGGGGGGAGTGCGAACACCGGGGAGCTGTTTTTT.

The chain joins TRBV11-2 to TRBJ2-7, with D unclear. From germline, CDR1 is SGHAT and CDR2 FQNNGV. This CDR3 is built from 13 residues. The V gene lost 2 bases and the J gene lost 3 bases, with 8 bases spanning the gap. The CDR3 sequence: CASSLSFSYEQYF. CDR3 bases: TGTGCCAGCAGCTTATCGTTCAGCTACGAGCAGTACTTC.

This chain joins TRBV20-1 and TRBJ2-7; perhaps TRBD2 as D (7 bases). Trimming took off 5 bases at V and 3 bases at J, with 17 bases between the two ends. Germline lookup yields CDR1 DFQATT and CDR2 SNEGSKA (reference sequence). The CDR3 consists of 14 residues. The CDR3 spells CSAHQGGEDYEQYF. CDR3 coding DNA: TGCAGTGCTCACCAAGGGGGGGAGGACTACGAGCAGTACTTC.

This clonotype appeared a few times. CDR3 protein: CAISDRNSYEQYF. The CDR3 DNA reads as TGTGCCATATCAGACAGAAACTCCTACGAGCAGTACTTC. This chain joins TRBV15 and TRBJ2-7, with D perhaps TRBD1 (5 bases). The V end lost 10 bases, the J end lost 0 bases, and 13 bases lay between the germline ends. Germline CDR1 LNHNV, CDR2 YYDKDF (reference sequence). The CDR3 has 13 residues.

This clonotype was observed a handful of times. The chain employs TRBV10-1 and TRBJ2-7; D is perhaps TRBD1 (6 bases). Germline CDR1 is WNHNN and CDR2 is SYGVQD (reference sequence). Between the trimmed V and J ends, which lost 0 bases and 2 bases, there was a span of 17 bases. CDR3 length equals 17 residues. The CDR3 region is CASSESLPGSGAYEQYF. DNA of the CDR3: TGCGCCAGCAGTGAGTCATTACCGGGTTCAGGGGCCTACGAGCAGTACTTC.

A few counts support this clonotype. For the CDR3, the DNA is TGTGCCAGCAGTTCGACAGGGGGCAGGCTATGGTACTATGGCTACACCTTC. Its translation: CASSSTGGRLWYYGYTF. This rearrangement joins TRBV27 to TRBJ1-2, with TRBD1 identical over 10 bases. The CDR3 is made up of 17 amino acids. The germline V gene encodes CDR1 MNHEY and CDR2 SMNVEV (reference sequence). After removal of 4 bases from V and 3 bases from J, the junction contained 11 bases not matched to a gene.

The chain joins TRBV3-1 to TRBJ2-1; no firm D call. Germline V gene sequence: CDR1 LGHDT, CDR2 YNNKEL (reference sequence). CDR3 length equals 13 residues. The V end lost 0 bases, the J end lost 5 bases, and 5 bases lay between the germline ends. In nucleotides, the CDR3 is TGTGCCAGCAGCCAAGACAACCACAATGAGCAGTTCTTC. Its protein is CASSQDNHNEQFF.

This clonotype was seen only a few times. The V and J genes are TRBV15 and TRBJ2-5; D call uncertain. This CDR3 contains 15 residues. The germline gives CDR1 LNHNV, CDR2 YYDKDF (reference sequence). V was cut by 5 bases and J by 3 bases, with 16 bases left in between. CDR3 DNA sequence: TGTGCCACCAGCCGACTGGGTGGCAGTAAAGAGACCCAGTACTTC. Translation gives CATSRLGGSKETQYF.

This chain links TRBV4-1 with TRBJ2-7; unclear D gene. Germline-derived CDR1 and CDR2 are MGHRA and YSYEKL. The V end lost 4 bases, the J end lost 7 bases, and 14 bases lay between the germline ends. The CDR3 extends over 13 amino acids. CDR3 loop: CASSPPLGVEQYF. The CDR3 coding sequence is TGCGCCAGCAGCCCTCCACTTGGGGTTGAGCAGTACTTC.

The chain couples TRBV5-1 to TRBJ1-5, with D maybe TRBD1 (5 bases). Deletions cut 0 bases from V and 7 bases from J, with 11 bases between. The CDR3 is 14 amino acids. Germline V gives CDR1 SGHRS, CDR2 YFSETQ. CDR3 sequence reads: CASSLEGVGQPQHF. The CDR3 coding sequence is TGCGCCAGCAGCTTGGAAGGGGTAGGACAGCCCCAGCATTTT.

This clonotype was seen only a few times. Here the CDR3 DNA reads TGTGCCAGTGAAAGAGGGAATGAGCAGTTCTTC. Encoded protein: CASERGNEQFF. The chain links TRBV2 to TRBJ2-1, with a weak D call TRBD2 (5 bases). The CDR3 has 11 amino acids. V shed 9 bases and J shed 7 bases, with 10 bases lying between them. Germline V gives CDR1 SNHLY, CDR2 FYNNEI. The full variable domain, in which reference TRBV2 and TRBJ2-1 provide the parts outside the CDR3, is EPEVTQTPSHQVTQMGQEVILRCVPISNHLYFYWYRQILGQKVEFLVSFYNNEISEKSEIFDDQFSVERPDGSNFTLKIRSTKLEDSAMYFCASERGNEQFFGPGTRLTVL.

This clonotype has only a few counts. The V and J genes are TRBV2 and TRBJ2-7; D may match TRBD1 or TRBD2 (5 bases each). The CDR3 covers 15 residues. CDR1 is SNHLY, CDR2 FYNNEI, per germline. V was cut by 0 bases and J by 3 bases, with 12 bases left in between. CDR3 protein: CASSEAGAAGYEQYF. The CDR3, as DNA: TGTGCCAGCAGTGAAGCCGGGGCGGCAGGCTACGAGCAGTACTTC.

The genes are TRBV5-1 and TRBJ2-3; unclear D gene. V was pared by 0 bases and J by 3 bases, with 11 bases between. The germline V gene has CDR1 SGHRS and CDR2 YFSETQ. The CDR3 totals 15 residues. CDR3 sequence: CASSLAEGLTDTQYF. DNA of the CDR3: TGCGCCAGCAGCTTGGCAGAAGGATTGACAGATACGCAGTATTTT.

As DNA, the CDR3 is TGCGCCAGCAGCCCCGCGGGACAGATTTCTAACTATGGCTACACCTTC. Protein sequence: CASSPAGQISNYGYTF. V gene TRBV5-1 combines with J gene TRBJ1-2; 7 nucleotides agree with TRBD1. Per the germline V gene, CDR1 is SGHRS and CDR2 is YFSETQ. The CDR3 contains 16 residues. Trimming cost V 4 bases and J 0 bases; bases outside gene matches: 9.

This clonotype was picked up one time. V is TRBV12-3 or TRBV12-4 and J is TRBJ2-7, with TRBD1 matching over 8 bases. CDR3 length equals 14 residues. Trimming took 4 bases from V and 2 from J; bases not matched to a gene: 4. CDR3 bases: TGTGCCAGCAGTTCACCGACAGGGGCCTACGAGCAGTACTTC. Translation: CASSSPTGAYEQYF.